The TCR beta chain described here comes from a study of patients and donors after allogeneic stem cell transplantation. One entry per CDR3 protein results from TCRdb running MiXCR on the RT-PCR reads. The table has 150,000 or so distinct CDR3 sequences, 24% seen once. J lost 3 bases, V lost 6 bases, and 11 bases had no gene match. The V gene's germline CDR1 is SSHAT and CDR2 FNYEAQ (reference sequence). The CDR3 is made up of 15 amino acids. The sample comprised blood, either unsorted or a sorted T cell fraction (not recorded which). This receptor was identified in a human donor who was either an allogeneic HSCT recipient or a stem cell or donor lymphocyte infusion donor (not recorded which). It is not recorded whose cells these are; they may come from a transplant donor. The chain is built from TRBV7-7 and TRBJ2-7; 7 bases fit TRBD1. The DNA for the CDR3 is TGTGCCAGCAGTAAGAGGACAGGACTTAACTACGAGCAGTACTTC. The encoded protein is CASSKRTGLNYEQYF.